This TCR beta chain was captured in a study of beta chain features in type 1 diabetes. Study-wide points: Whether TCRB rearrangement is influenced by HLA type was left unresolved in this analysis. For patients, the naive, central memory and Treg TCRB repertoires appeared more alike than for healthy donors. VDJ junctions from patients with type 1 diabetes contained fewer insertions and more deletions.

Every isolated RNA sample was fully reverse transcribed, so sequencing captured expressed TCRB transcripts. Profiling relied on immunoSEQ multiplex PCR, and the TCRdb table lists in-frame clones only, not all of them. The data hold hundreds of thousands of clones, with around 30% observed a single time. As regards this clone: As yet, its antigen is unknown.

The CDR3 is 15 residues long. V lost 5 bases, J lost 5 bases, and 9 bases stayed unmatched. Germline CDR1 is SEHNR and CDR2 is FQNEAQ (reference sequence). The genes are TRBV7-9 and TRBJ2-7; 10 bases map to TRBD1. This TCR came from a man younger than 35 in good health. Sequenced: naive CD4+ T cells from blood. The CDR3 nucleotides are TGTGCCAGCAGCCCCGGGACAGGGGTCCCCCACGAGCAGTACTTC. It specifies CASSPGTGVPHEQYF.